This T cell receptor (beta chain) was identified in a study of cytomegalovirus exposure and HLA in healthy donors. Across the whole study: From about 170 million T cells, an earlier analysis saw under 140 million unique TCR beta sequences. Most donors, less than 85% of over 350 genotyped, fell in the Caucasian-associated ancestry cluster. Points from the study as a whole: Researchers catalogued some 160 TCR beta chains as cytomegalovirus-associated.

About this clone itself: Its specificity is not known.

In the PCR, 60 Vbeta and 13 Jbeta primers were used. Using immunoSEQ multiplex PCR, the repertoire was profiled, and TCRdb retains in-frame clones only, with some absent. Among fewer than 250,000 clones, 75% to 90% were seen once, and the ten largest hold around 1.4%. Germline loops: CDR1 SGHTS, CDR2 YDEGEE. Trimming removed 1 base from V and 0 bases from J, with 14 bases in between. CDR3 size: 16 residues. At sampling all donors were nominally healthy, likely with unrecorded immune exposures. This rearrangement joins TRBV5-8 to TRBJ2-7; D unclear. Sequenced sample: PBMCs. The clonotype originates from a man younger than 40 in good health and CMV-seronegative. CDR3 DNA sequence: TGTGCCAGCAGCTTGTTCTCCGCGCGGTCCTCCTACGAGCAGTACTTC. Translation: CASSLFSARSSYEQYF.